This TCR beta chain was recorded in a study of T cell changes during pregnancy in multiple sclerosis (dated by TCRdb to about 2019). Background on the whole study: The study examined how the T cell repertoire changed over the course of pregnancy in women with multiple sclerosis.

Worth noting for this clone: Its antigen is still unknown. One base away there is no much larger clone; base qualities are not given.

Receptors were amplified or captured by the immunoSEQ multiplex PCR assay. Here the immuneACCESS table is served through TCRdb, limited to in-frame sequences with V and J called. Missing clones are a known gap in these copies; in checked studies unresolved V genes cover under half, and the rest lacks a known reason. This sample is represented by 60,000 or so clones; around 93% of them were singletons. About 0.33% of the sample belongs to the ten largest clones. From a lookup of the germline V gene (reference sequence), CDR1 and CDR2 are LNHDA and SQIVND. V and J are trimmed by 7 bases and 0 bases, and the gene matches miss 6 bases of the junction. Reading from cysteine to phenylalanine, the CDR3 counts 16 amino acids. Just CDR3 DNA is preserved here, 48 bases in frame from base 1.

The starting material was CD4+ T cells from peripheral blood mononuclear cells, obtained before pregnancy. This TCR was sampled from a female donor with multiple sclerosis, enrolled in a pregnancy study. The chain uses TRBV19 and TRBJ2-1; TRBD2 fits 10 bases in the junction. The nucleotides are TGTGCCAGTACTCAACTAGCGGGATCCTCCTACAATGAGCAGTTCTTC. It translates to CASTQLAGSSYNEQFF.